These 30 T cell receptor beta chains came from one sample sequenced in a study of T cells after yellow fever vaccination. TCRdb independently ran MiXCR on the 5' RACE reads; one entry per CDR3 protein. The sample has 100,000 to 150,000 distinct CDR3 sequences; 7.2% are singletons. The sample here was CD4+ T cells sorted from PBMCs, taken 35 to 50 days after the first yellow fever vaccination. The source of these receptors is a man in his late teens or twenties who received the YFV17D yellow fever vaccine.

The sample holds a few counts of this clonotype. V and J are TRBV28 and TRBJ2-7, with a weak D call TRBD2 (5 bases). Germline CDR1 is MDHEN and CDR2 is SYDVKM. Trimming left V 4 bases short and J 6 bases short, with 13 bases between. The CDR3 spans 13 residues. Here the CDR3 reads CASSSGEWPEQYV. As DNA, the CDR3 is TGTGCCAGCAGTTCCGGGGAGTGGCCCGAGCAGTACGTC.

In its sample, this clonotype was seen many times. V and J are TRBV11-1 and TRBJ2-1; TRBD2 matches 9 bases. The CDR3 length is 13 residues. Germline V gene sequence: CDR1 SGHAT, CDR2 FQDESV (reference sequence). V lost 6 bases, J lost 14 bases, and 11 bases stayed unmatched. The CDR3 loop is CASSRGGASWKFF. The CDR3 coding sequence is TGTGCCAGCAGTCGCGGGGGGGCCTCTTGGAAGTTCTTC.

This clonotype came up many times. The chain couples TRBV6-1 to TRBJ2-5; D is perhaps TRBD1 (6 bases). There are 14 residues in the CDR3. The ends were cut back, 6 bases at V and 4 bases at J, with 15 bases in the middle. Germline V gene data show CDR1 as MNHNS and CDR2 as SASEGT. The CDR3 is CASRQGLVSETQYF. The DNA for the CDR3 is TGTGCCAGCAGACAGGGTTTGGTTTCAGAGACCCAGTACTTC.

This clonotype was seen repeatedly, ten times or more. The CDR3 sequence: CASSAPEGHEQYF. The CDR3 DNA reads as TGTGCCAGCAGCGCCCCGGAGGGTCACGAGCAGTACTTC. The V gene is TRBV5-5, the J gene TRBJ2-7, with D possibly matching TRBD2 (6 bases). This CDR3 is built from 13 residues. The V end lost 4 bases, the J end lost 5 bases, and 13 bases lay between the germline ends. Germline V gene data show CDR1 as SGHKS and CDR2 as YYEKEE (reference sequence).

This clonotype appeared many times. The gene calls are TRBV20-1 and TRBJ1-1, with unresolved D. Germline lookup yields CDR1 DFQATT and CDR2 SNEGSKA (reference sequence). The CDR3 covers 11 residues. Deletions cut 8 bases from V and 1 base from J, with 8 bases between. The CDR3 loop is CSPRRNTEAFF. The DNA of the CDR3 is TGCAGTCCCCGCAGGAACACTGAAGCTTTCTTT.

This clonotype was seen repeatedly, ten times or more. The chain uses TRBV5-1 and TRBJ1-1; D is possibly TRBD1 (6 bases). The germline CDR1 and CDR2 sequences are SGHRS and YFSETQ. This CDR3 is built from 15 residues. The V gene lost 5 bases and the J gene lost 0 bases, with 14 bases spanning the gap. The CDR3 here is CASRVQGTLNTEAFF. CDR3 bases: TGCGCCAGCAGAGTTCAGGGGACTTTGAACACTGAAGCTTTCTTT.

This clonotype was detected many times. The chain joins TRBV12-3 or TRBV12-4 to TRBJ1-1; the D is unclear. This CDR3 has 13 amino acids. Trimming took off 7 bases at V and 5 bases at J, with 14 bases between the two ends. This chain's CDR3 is CASTLLRETEAFF. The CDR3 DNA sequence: TGTGCCAGCACGCTCCTCCGGGAGACTGAAGCTTTCTTT.

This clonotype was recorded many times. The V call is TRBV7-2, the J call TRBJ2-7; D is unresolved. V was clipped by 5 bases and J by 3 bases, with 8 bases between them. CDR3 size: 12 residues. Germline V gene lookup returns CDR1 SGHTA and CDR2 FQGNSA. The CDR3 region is CASSLSRYEQYF. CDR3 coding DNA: TGTGCCAGCAGCCTCTCCCGCTACGAGCAGTACTTC.

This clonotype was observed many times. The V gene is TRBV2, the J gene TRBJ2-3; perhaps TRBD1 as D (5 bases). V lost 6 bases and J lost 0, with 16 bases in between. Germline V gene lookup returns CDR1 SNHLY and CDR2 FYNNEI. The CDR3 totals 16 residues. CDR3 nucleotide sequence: TGTGCCAGCAGCCCACTACAGACAGCTAGCACAGATACGCAGTATTTT. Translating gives CASSPLQTASTDTQYF.

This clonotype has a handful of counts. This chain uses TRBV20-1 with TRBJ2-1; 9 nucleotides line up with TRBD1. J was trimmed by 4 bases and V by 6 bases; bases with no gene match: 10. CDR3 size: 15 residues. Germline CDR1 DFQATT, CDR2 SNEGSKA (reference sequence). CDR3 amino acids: CSAGIDRGWYNEQFF. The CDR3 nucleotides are TGCAGTGCGGGGATTGACAGGGGGTGGTACAATGAGCAGTTCTTC.

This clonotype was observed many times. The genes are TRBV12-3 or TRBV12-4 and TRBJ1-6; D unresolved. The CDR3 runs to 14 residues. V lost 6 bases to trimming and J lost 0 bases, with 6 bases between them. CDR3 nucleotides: TGTGCCAGCAGAGGTAGCTCCTATAATTCACCCCTCCACTTT. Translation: CASRGSSYNSPLHF.

CDR3 coding DNA: TGTGCCAGCTGGGGGGGGGGAACCGAGAGAGAGACCCAGTACTTC. Translation: CASWGGGTERETQYF. This sequence joins TRBV11-2 and TRBJ2-5, with TRBD2 identical over 7 bases. Per the germline V gene, CDR1 is SGHAT and CDR2 is FQNNGV. Trimming cost V 8 bases and J 4 bases; bases outside gene matches: 13. The CDR3 loop spans 15 amino acids.

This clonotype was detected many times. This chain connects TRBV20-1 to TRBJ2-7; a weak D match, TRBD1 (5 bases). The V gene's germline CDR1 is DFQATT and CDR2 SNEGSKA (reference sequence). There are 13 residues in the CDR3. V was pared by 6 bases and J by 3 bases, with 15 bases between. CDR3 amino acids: CSAADSGFYEQYF. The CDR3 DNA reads TGCAGTGCGGCCGACAGTGGATTCTACGAGCAGTACTTC.

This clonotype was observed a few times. The CDR3 DNA follows: TGTGCCAGCAGTGCAAACAGGGGGGTCACAGATACGCAGTATTTT. As protein: CASSANRGVTDTQYF. This chain uses TRBV12-3 or TRBV12-4 with TRBJ2-3; TRBD1 matches 8 bases. The CDR3 is made up of 15 amino acids. With 5 bases clipped from V and 2 bases from J, the junction kept 6 bases outside the gene matches.

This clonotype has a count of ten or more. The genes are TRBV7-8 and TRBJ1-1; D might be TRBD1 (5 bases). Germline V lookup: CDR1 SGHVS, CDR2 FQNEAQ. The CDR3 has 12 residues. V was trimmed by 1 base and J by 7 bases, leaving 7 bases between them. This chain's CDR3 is CASSLDRNEAFF. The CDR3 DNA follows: TGTGCCAGCAGCTTAGACAGGAATGAAGCTTTCTTT.

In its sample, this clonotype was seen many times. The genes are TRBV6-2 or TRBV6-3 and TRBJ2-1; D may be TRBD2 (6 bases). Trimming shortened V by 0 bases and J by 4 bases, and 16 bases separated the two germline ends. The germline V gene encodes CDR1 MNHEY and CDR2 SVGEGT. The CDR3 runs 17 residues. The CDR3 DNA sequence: TGTGCCAGCAGTTACTCCGATGTTAGCGGAATATACAATGAGCAGTTCTTC. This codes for CASSYSDVSGIYNEQFF.

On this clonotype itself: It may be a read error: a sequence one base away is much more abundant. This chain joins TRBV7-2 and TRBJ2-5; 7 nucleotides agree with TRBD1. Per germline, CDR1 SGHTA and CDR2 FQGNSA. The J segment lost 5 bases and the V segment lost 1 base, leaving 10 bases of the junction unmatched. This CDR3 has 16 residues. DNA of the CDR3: TGTGCCAGCAGCTTAGTAGGACAGGCAGGCCATGAGACCCAGTACTTC. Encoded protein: CASSLVGQAGHETQYF. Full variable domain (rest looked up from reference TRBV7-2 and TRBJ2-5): GAGVSQSPSNKVTEKGKDVELRCDPISGHTALYWYRQSLGQGLEFLIYFQGNSAPDKSGLPSDRFSAERTGGSVSTLTIQRTQQEDSAVYLCASSLVGQAGHETQYFGPGTRLLVL.

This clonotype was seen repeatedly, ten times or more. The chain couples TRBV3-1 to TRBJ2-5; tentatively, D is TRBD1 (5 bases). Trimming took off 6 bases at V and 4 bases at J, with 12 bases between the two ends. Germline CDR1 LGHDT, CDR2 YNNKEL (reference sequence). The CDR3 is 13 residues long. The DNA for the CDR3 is TGTGCCAGCAGAAAAGGGGTAGGAGAGACCCAGTACTTC. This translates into CASRKGVGETQYF.

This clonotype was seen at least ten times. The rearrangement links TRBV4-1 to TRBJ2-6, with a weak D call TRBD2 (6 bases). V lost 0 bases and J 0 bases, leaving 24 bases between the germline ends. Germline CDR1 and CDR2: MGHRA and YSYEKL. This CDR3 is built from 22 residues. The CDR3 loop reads CASSQDPVLGGTLGSGANVLTF. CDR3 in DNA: TGCGCCAGCAGCCAAGATCCCGTCCTAGGCGGGACTCTGGGCTCTGGGGCCAACGTCCTGACTTTC.

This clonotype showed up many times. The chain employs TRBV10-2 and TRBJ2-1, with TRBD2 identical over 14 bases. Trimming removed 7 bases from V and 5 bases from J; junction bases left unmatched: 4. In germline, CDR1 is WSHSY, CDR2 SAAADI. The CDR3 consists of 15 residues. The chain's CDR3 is CASMRGLAGDNEQFF. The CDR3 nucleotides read TGCGCCAGCATGAGGGGACTAGCGGGAGACAATGAGCAGTTCTTC.

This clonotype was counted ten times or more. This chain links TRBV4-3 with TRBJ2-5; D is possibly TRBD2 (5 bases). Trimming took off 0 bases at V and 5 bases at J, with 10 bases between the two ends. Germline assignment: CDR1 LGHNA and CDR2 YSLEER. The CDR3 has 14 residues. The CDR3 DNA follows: TGCGCCAGCAGCCAAGATCCGGGGTTGGAGACCCAGTACTTC. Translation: CASSQDPGLETQYF.

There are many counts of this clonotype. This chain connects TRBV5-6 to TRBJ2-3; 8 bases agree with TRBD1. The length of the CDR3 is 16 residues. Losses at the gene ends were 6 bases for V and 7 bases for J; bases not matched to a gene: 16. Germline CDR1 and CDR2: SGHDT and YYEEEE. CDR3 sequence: CASTSEADYRGNTQYF. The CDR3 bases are TGTGCCAGCACCTCTGAGGCTGATTACAGGGGGAATACGCAGTATTTT.

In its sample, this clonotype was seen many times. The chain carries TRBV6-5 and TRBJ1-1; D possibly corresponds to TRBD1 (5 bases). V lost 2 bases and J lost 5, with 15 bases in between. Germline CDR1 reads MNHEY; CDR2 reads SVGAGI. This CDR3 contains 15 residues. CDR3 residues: CASSYGQRGGTEAFF. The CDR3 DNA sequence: TGTGCCAGCAGTTACGGACAACGTGGAGGGACTGAAGCTTTCTTT.

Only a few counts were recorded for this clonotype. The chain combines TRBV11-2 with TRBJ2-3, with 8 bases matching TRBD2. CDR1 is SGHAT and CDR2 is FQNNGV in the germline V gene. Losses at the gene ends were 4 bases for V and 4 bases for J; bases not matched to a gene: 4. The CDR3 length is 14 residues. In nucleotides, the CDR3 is TGTGCCAGCAGCTCCGGGGGGGCATCAGATACGCAGTATTTT. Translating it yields CASSSGGASDTQYF.

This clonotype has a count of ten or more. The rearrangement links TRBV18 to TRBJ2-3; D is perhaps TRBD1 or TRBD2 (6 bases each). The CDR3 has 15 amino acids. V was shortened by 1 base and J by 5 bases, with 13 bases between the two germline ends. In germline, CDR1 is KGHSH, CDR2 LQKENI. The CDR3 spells CASSPRAGGKDTQYF. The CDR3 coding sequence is TGTGCCAGCTCACCACGCGCCGGGGGCAAAGATACGCAGTATTTT.

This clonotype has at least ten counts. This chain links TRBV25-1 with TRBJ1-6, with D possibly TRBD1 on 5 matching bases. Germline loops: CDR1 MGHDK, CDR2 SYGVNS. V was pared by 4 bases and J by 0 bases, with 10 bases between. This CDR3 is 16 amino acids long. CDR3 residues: CASSGPGSSYNSPLHF. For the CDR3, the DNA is TGTGCCAGCAGTGGCCCAGGGAGCTCCTATAATTCACCCCTCCACTTT. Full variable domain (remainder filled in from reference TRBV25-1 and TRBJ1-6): EADIYQTPRYLVIGTGKKITLECSQTMGHDKMYWYQQDPGMELHLIHYSYGVNSTEKGDLSSESTVSRIRTEHFPLTLESARPSHTSQYLCASSGPGSSYNSPLHFGNGTRLTVT.

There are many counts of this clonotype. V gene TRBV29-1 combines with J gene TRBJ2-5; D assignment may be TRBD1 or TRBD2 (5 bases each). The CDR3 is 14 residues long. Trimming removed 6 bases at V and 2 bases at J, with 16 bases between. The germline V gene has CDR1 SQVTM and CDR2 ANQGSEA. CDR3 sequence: CSVPLGGYQETQYF. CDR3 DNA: TGCAGCGTCCCGCTTGGGGGTTATCAAGAGACCCAGTACTTC. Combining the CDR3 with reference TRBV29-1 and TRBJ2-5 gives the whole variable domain SAVISQKPSRDICQRGTSLTIQCQVDSQVTMMFWYRQQPGQSLTLIATANQGSEATYESGFVIDKFPISRPNLTFSTLTVSNMSPEDSSIYLCSVPLGGYQETQYFGPGTRLLVL.

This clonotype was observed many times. This CDR3 is CASSNSGGGNTIYF. As DNA, the CDR3 is TGTGCCAGCAGCAATTCAGGGGGAGGGAACACCATATATTTT. The V gene is TRBV6-1, the J gene TRBJ1-3; 7 bases line up with TRBD1. Germline V gene lookup returns CDR1 MNHNS and CDR2 SASEGT. J was trimmed by 7 bases and V by 6 bases; bases with no gene match: 9. This CDR3 has 14 amino acids.

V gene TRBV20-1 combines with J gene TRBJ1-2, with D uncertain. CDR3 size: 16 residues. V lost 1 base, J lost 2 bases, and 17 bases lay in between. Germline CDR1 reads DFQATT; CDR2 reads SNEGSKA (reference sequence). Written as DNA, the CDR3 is TGCAGTGCTAGAGCACAAGATCGCATCTCCAACTATGGCTACACCTTC. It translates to CSARAQDRISNYGYTF.

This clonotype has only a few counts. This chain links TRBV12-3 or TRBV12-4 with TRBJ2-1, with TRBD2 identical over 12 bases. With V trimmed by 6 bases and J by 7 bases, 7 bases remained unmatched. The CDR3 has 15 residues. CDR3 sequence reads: CASSPPSGGVNEQFF. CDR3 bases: TGTGCCAGCAGCCCCCCTAGCGGGGGGGTTAATGAGCAGTTCTTC.